This entry lists 9 T cell receptor beta chains sequenced from one sample in a study of Ad26.COV2.S vaccination and SARS-CoV-2 variants. Method: immunoSEQ multiplex PCR; TCRdb's copy keeps in-frame clones and lacks some. The sample includes some 400,000 clones, over 75% of them seen just once. The treatment is: some 20 received Ad26.COV2.S at low or high dose, single or two shots; about 5 received placebo; per-sample allocation not given. After the first vaccine or placebo injection, samples were drawn on day 63. Source: peripheral blood, taken in a trial of Ad26.COV2.S vaccine versus placebo. All receptors come from a person between 18 and 65 years old who received the Ad26.COV2.S COVID-19 vaccine or a placebo.

This clone was picked up one time. The chain couples TRBV28 to TRBJ2-2; TRBD1 agrees at 9 bases. Unmatched junction bases numbered 10, after V lost 7 bases and J lost 1 base. Germline CDR1 and CDR2: MDHEN and SYDVKM. The CDR3 extends over 17 amino acids. The CDR3 reads CASTPVGTGKNTGELFF. DNA of the CDR3: TGTGCCAGCACCCCTGTCGGGACAGGGAAGAACACCGGGGAGCTGTTTTTT.

The rearrangement uses TRBV4-3 and TRBJ1-6, with 8 positions matching TRBD1. Germline V lookup: CDR1 LGHNA, CDR2 YSLEER. The CDR3 sequence is 15 residues long. The V gene end was trimmed by 0 bases and the J gene end by 10 bases; junction bases not matched to a gene: 5. Here the CDR3 DNA reads TGCGCCAGCAGCCAAGATCCCCAGGGGGCATCACCCCTCCACTTT. This gives the protein CASSQDPQGASPLHF.

The J gene is TRBJ2-2, the V gene TRBV15, with TRBD2 as a possible D gene (5 bases). Trimming pared 4 bases from V and 5 bases from J, leaving 11 bases between. The germline CDR1 and CDR2 sequences are LNHNV and YYDKDF (reference sequence). This CDR3 has 14 amino acids. The CDR3 reads CATSKREGTGELFF. CDR3 in DNA: TGTGCCACCAGCAAACGGGAAGGGACCGGGGAGCTGTTTTTT.

This chain uses TRBV6-5 with TRBJ1-5; D is uncertain. Germline V lookup: CDR1 MNHEY, CDR2 SVGAGI. The CDR3 is 13 residues long. V lost 6 bases, J lost 0 bases, and 6 bases lay in between. This CDR3 reads CASRHNSNQPQHF. In nucleotides, the CDR3 is TGTGCCAGCAGGCATAATAGCAATCAGCCCCAGCATTTT.

V and J are TRBV18 and TRBJ2-7, with 12 bases that match TRBD1. In germline, CDR1 is KGHSH, CDR2 LQKENI. V lost 6 bases, J lost 3 bases, and 3 bases stayed unmatched. The CDR3 is 14 amino acids. The DNA for the CDR3 is TGTGCCAGCTCGGGGACAGGGGGCATCTACGAGCAGTACTTC. It translates to CASSGTGGIYEQYF.

This clone was seen more than once but under ten times. The genes are TRBV6-5 and TRBJ2-3; 9 positions agree with TRBD2. With 5 bases clipped from V and 9 bases from J, the junction kept 6 bases outside the gene matches. Germline V lookup: CDR1 MNHEY, CDR2 SVGAGI. The CDR3 runs to 13 residues. The CDR3 protein is CASSRAGGHTQYF. The CDR3 bases are TGTGCCAGCAGTCGGGCGGGAGGGCACACGCAGTATTTT.

The chain joins TRBV5-4 to TRBJ2-3, with TRBD1 matching over 8 bases. The trim removed 4 bases at V and 5 bases at J, leaving 9 bases unmatched. The germline V gene has CDR1 SGHNT and CDR2 YYREEE (reference sequence). The CDR3 runs 15 residues. CDR3 bases: TGTGCCAGCAGCCCGGGACAGGACCCGGGAGATACGCAGTATTTT. It translates to CASSPGQDPGDTQYF.

V usage is TRBV6-5 and J usage is TRBJ2-7; 10 bases line up with TRBD1. Trimming took 5 bases from V and 2 from J; bases not matched to a gene: 6. Germline loops: CDR1 MNHEY, CDR2 SVGAGI. The CDR3 has 15 residues. CDR3 sequence: CASSKGQGQAYEQYF. CDR3 DNA sequence: TGTGCCAGCAGTAAGGGACAGGGGCAGGCCTACGAGCAGTACTTC.

The genes are TRBV7-3 and TRBJ2-5; 12 nucleotides match TRBD2. The CDR3 is 15 amino acids. J was trimmed by 4 bases and V by 5 bases; bases with no gene match: 5. Germline V gives CDR1 SGHTA, CDR2 FQGTGA. The CDR3 bases are TGTGCCAGCAGCGCATCGGGACTAGCGGGAGAGACCCAGTACTTC. It codes for CASSASGLAGETQYF.